This TCR beta chain appears in the sequencing data of a study of OX40 agonist ivuxolimab in advanced cancers. This table comes from immunoSEQ multiplex PCR, and its TCRdb copy is limited to in-frame clones, with some not included. Of about 47,000 clones in the sample, roughly 90% are singletons; the top ten hold less than 9.5%. This specimen consisted of CD4+ or CD8+ T cells sorted from blood, obtained in a trial of the OX40 agonist ivuxolimab. The TCR sequence derives from an adult with an advanced solid tumor such as melanoma, head and neck, liver or kidney cancer.

The CDR3 reads CASSPASGANVLTF. CDR3 sequence (DNA): TGTGCCAGCAGCCCGGCGTCTGGGGCCAACGTCCTGACTTTC. V is TRBV7-9 and J is TRBJ2-6; the D is unclear. Looked up from germline, CDR1 is SEHNR and CDR2 is FQNEAQ (reference sequence). This CDR3 is 14 amino acids long. The ends were cut back, 5 bases at V and 1 base at J, with 6 bases in the middle.